One sample yielded the 26 T cell receptor beta chains listed below, sequenced in a study of CD8 T cells in Susac syndrome. cDNA came from approximately 0.5 to 1 ug RNA primed by random hexamers. In TCRdb, the immunoSEQ multiplex PCR reads were re-called with MiXCR into one record per CDR3 protein. The data contain about 400,000 distinct CDR3 sequences, around 85% of them singletons. The sequenced sample consisted of CD8+ T cells from PBMCs. These TCRs come from a human donor with multiple sclerosis.

The chain recombines TRBV7-6 with TRBJ2-7, with 8 bases lining up with TRBD2. CDR3 length: 15 amino acids. CDR1 SGHVS and CDR2 FNYEAQ come from the germline V gene. The junction had 8 bases not matched to a gene; V was cut back by 4 bases and J by 3 bases. DNA of the CDR3: TGTGCCAGCAGCTCCGGGACTAGTAGATACTACGAGCAGTACTTC. This encodes CASSSGTSRYYEQYF.

The chain uses TRBV11-3 and TRBJ2-1; TRBD2 aligns across 11 bases. Looked up from germline, CDR1 is SGHNT and CDR2 is YENEEA. This CDR3 is 16 amino acids long. V shed 5 bases, J shed 4 bases, and the junction held 7 bases outside the gene matches. CDR3 loop: CASSHGTSGLYNEQFF. CDR3 coding DNA: TGTGCCAGCAGCCACGGGACTAGCGGTTTATACAATGAGCAGTTCTTC.

This sequence joins TRBV11-2 and TRBJ2-7; 9 bases are a match to TRBD1. V shed 1 base, J shed 6 bases, and the junction held 1 base outside the gene matches. The CDR3 length is 13 residues. CDR1 is SGHAT, CDR2 FQNNGV, per germline. Here the CDR3 reads CASSLGDRAEQYF. In nucleotides, the CDR3 is TGTGCCAGCAGCTTAGGGGACAGGGCCGAGCAGTACTTC.

The chain is built from TRBV10-3 and TRBJ2-5; TRBD1 or TRBD2 may be the D gene (5 bases each). Trimming removed 2 bases from V and 0 bases from J, with 13 bases in between. There are 16 residues in the CDR3. The germline V gene has CDR1 ENHRY and CDR2 SYGVKD. CDR3 DNA: TGTGCCATCAGTGAGGCGAGGGGCCAGGACCAAGAGACCCAGTACTTC. Amino acid sequence: CAISEARGQDQETQYF.

The table lists this clonotype with a few counts. The chain employs TRBV28 and TRBJ2-7, with D possibly TRBD2 on 8 matching bases. Between the trimmed V and J ends, which lost 5 bases and 3 bases, there was a span of 20 bases. The CDR3 sequence is 16 residues long. CDR1 and CDR2 (germline): MDHEN, SYDVKM. This CDR3 is CASSPGRGHRGYEQYF. CDR3 nucleotides: TGTGCCAGCAGTCCCGGGAGGGGACACAGGGGCTACGAGCAGTACTTC.

J is TRBJ1-1 and V is TRBV10-3; D call uncertain. The germline V gene encodes CDR1 ENHRY and CDR2 SYGVKD. The ends were cut back, 3 bases at V and 1 base at J, with 9 bases in the middle. CDR3 size: 14 residues. In DNA form, the CDR3 reads TGTGCCATCAGTGAATCGCCCCAGAACACTGAAGCTTTCTTT. Encoded protein: CAISESPQNTEAFF.

The genes are TRBV10-1 and TRBJ2-2; D is uncertain. The V gene lost 6 bases and the J gene lost 2 bases, with 7 bases spanning the gap. The V gene's germline CDR1 is WNHNN and CDR2 SYGVQD (reference sequence). This CDR3 spans 13 amino acids. In nucleotides, the CDR3 is TGCGCCAGCAGGGCTCCCAACACCGGGGAGCTGTTTTTT. Residues: CASRAPNTGELFF.

The rearrangement uses TRBV2 and TRBJ2-3; the D call may be TRBD1 or TRBD2 (5 bases each). The CDR3 extends over 12 amino acids. V was pared by 7 bases and J by 5 bases, with 10 bases between. CDR1 SNHLY and CDR2 FYNNEI come from the germline V gene. For the CDR3, the DNA is TGTGCCAGCAAGGGACCCGAAGATACGCAGTATTTT. As protein: CASKGPEDTQYF.

The genes are TRBV3-1 and TRBJ1-1; D is uncertain. V was shortened by 0 bases and J by 0 bases, with 17 bases between the two germline ends. Per the germline V gene, CDR1 is LGHDT and CDR2 is YNNKEL (reference sequence). This CDR3 comprises 18 residues. In nucleotides, the CDR3 is TGTGCCAGCAGCCAAGATAACCCCTCCGACACAATGAACACTGAAGCTTTCTTT. Residues: CASSQDNPSDTMNTEAFF.

The genes are TRBV30 and TRBJ1-2, with D uncertain. The CDR3 contains 10 residues. CDR1 GTSNPN and CDR2 SVGIG come from the germline V gene (reference sequence). The DNA of the CDR3 is TGTGCAGCGACCTTCTATGGCTACACCTTC. It encodes CAATFYGYTF.

This clonotype was seen once. The gene calls are TRBV5-1 and TRBJ2-3, with 10 bases that match TRBD2. V trimming: 2 bases; J trimming: 4 bases; junction bases outside the gene matches: 7. The CDR3 contains 16 residues. CDR1 and CDR2 (germline): SGHRS, YFSETQ. This chain's CDR3 is CASSLLSGRASDTQYF. The CDR3 coding sequence is TGCGCCAGCAGCTTACTCAGCGGGAGGGCCTCAGATACGCAGTATTTT.

CDR3 amino acids: CASGPGTGYEQYF. The CDR3 region has the DNA TGTGCTAGTGGTCCCGGGACAGGCTACGAGCAGTACTTC. The V and J genes are TRBV12-5 and TRBJ2-7; 8 bases align to TRBD1. V lost 5 bases to trimming and J lost 3 bases; unmatched junction nucleotides: 3. This CDR3 comprises 13 residues. CDR1 is LGHNT and CDR2 is FRNRAP in the germline V gene.

The genes are TRBV10-1 and TRBJ2-3, with D possibly being TRBD2 (6 bases). Germline-derived CDR1 and CDR2 are WNHNN and SYGVQD (reference sequence). The CDR3 is 13 amino acids. V was pared by 4 bases and J by 8 bases, with 13 bases between. The CDR3 DNA follows: TGCGCCAGCAGTGTAACGACCGGGGGTACGCAGTATTTT. Protein: CASSVTTGGTQYF.

Only one count was recorded for this clonotype. The chain uses TRBV29-1 and TRBJ2-2, with no clear D. The V and J ends lost 8 bases and 0 bases respectively, with 10 bases between them. Germline V lookup: CDR1 SQVTM, CDR2 ANQGSEA. CDR3 length: 13 amino acids. In DNA form, the CDR3 reads TGCAGCACTGTGTTCGCGAACACCGGGGAGCTGTTTTTT. Translated: CSTVFANTGELFF.

The sample holds one count of this clonotype. The chain employs TRBV6-5 and TRBJ2-3; D ambiguous. This CDR3 spans 18 amino acids. Germline CDR1 MNHEY, CDR2 SVGAGI. Trimming cost V 0 bases and J 2 bases, with 18 bases left between them. The CDR3: CASSYSFYTPEDTDTQYF. The CDR3 DNA follows: TGTGCCAGCAGTTACTCGTTCTATACTCCGGAAGACACAGATACGCAGTATTTT.

This sequence joins TRBV27 and TRBJ2-3; TRBD2 agrees at 7 bases. The CDR3 length is 16 residues. V lost 3 bases, J lost 4 bases, and 10 bases stayed unmatched. Germline-derived CDR1 and CDR2 are MNHEY and SMNVEV (reference sequence). CDR3 in DNA: TGTGCCAGCAGTTTTGTTCCAGTAGCGGGCGCAGATACGCAGTATTTT. Its translation is CASSFVPVAGADTQYF.

The chain joins TRBV7-9 to TRBJ2-1, with D uncertain. CDR3 length equals 10 residues. The ends were cut back, 5 bases at V and 9 bases at J, with 5 bases in the middle. Germline-derived CDR1 and CDR2 are SEHNR and FQNEAQ (reference sequence). In DNA form, the CDR3 reads TGTGCCAGCAGCCATCCTGAGCAGTTCTTC. Residues: CASSHPEQFF. The full variable domain, its missing parts supplied by reference TRBV7-9 and TRBJ2-1, is DTGVSQNPRHKITKRGQNVTFRCDPISEHNRLYWYRQTLGQGPEFLTYFQNEAQLEKSRLLSDRFSAERPKGSFSTLEIQRTEQGDSAMYLCASSHPEQFFGPGTRLTVL.

The CDR3 reads CASSLRRGPTDTQYF. The CDR3 nucleotides read TGTGCCAGCAGCTTAAGGCGGGGTCCCACAGATACGCAGTATTTT. The J gene is TRBJ2-3, the V gene TRBV7-9, with D possibly TRBD2 on 6 matching bases. CDR1 is SEHNR and CDR2 is FQNEAQ in the germline V gene (reference sequence). The CDR3 extends over 15 amino acids. Trimming took 2 bases from V and 2 from J, leaving 11 bases between them.

The gene calls are TRBV7-9 and TRBJ1-1, with D perhaps TRBD1 (5 bases). CDR3 length equals 15 residues. CDR1 SEHNR and CDR2 FQNEAQ come from the germline V gene (reference sequence). The V gene lost 3 bases and the J gene lost 1 base, with 12 bases spanning the gap. CDR3 in DNA: TGTGCCAGCAGCTTCCAAGCTGGACAGAACACTGAAGCTTTCTTT. Encoded protein: CASSFQAGQNTEAFF.

CDR3 coding DNA: TGCGCCAGCAGCCAATCCACAGGGCTTGAGCAGTTCTTC. This codes for CASSQSTGLEQFF. The chain couples TRBV4-1 to TRBJ2-1; TRBD1 might be the D (6 bases). Per the germline V gene, CDR1 is MGHRA and CDR2 is YSYEKL. The CDR3 covers 13 residues. Trimming cost V 2 bases and J 9 bases, with 11 bases left between them.

V and J are TRBV27 and TRBJ2-7; 12 nucleotides match TRBD2. Trimming at V came to 1 base and at J to 2 bases, leaving 3 bases not matched to a gene. The V gene's germline CDR1 is MNHEY and CDR2 SMNVEV (reference sequence). The CDR3 consists of 16 residues. The chain's CDR3 is CASSLWSSGRAYEQYF. The CDR3 DNA reads TGTGCCAGCAGTTTATGGTCTAGCGGGAGGGCCTACGAGCAGTACTTC.

V and J are TRBV11-2 and TRBJ2-1, with D perhaps matching TRBD2 (6 bases). There are 14 residues in the CDR3. CDR1 is SGHAT, CDR2 FQNNGV, per germline. V lost 3 bases and J lost 4, with 10 bases in between. This chain's CDR3 is CASSFGAGYNEQFF. The CDR3 DNA follows: TGTGCCAGCAGCTTCGGGGCGGGGTACAATGAGCAGTTCTTC. The whole variable domain, remainder taken from reference TRBV11-2 and TRBJ2-1, is EAGVAQSPRYKIIEKRQSVAFWCNPISGHATLYWYQQILGQGPKLLIQFQNNGVVDDSQLPKDRFSAERLKGVDSTLKIQPAKLEDSAVYLCASSFGAGYNEQFFGPGTRLTVL.

V usage is TRBV7-8 and J usage is TRBJ2-1, with D unclear. V shed 5 bases and J shed 7 bases, with 21 bases lying between them. This CDR3 has 16 amino acids. Germline V lookup: CDR1 SGHVS, CDR2 FQNEAQ. Here the CDR3 reads CASSRPLTSPDNEQFF. Written as DNA, the CDR3 is TGTGCCAGCAGCCGGCCTTTGACCTCCCCAGATAATGAGCAGTTCTTC. Full variable domain (outside the CDR3, taken from reference TRBV7-8 and TRBJ2-1): GAGVSQSPRYKVAKRGQDVALRCDPISGHVSLFWYQQALGQGPEFLTYFQNEAQLDKSGLPSDRFFAERPEGSVSTLKIQRTQQEDSAVYLCASSRPLTSPDNEQFFGPGTRLTVL.

Only a few counts were recorded for this clonotype. V and J are TRBV6-1 and TRBJ2-7, with TRBD2 matching over 9 bases. V gave up 6 bases and J gave up 3 bases; unmatched junction bases: 3. The CDR3 spans 13 residues. Germline CDR1 MNHNS, CDR2 SASEGT. The CDR3 region is CASSGTSFYEQYF. CDR3 in DNA: TGTGCCAGCAGCGGGACTAGCTTCTACGAGCAGTACTTC.

The chain combines TRBV6-1 with TRBJ2-7; 9 nucleotides match TRBD1. The germline V gene has CDR1 MNHNS and CDR2 SASEGT. With V trimmed by 2 bases and J by 6 bases, 8 bases remained unmatched. The CDR3 totals 15 residues. CDR3 loop: CASSELRTGALEQYF. The DNA for the CDR3 is TGTGCCAGCAGTGAATTAAGGACAGGGGCTCTCGAGCAGTACTTC.

This chain connects TRBV12-3 or TRBV12-4 to TRBJ2-3, with D perhaps matching TRBD1 (6 bases). The length of the CDR3 is 15 residues. V lost 6 bases to trimming and J lost 2 bases, with 15 bases between them. The CDR3 reads CASRGYGQNTDTQYF. The CDR3 DNA sequence: TGTGCCAGCAGAGGCTACGGACAGAACACAGATACGCAGTATTTT.